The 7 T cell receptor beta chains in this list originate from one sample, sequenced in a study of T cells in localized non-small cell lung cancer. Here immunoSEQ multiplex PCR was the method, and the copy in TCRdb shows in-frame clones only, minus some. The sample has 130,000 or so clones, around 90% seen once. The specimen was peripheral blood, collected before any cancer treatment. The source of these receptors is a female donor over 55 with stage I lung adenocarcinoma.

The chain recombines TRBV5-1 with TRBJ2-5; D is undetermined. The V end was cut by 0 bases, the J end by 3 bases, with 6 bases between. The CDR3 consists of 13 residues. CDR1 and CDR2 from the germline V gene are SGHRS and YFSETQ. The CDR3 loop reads CASSLATKETQYF. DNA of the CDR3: TGCGCCAGCAGCTTGGCGACAAAAGAGACCCAGTACTTC.

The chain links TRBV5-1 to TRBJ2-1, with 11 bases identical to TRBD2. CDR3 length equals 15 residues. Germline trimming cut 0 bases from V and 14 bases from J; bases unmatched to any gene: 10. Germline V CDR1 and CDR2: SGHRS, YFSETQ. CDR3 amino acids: CASSLAGLAGGDKFF. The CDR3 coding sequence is TGCGCCAGCAGCTTGGCAGGGCTAGCGGGAGGAGACAAGTTCTTC.

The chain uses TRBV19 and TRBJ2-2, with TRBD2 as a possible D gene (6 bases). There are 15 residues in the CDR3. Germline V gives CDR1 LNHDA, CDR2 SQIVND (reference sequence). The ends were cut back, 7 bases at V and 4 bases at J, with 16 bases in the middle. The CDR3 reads CASTRGEISTGELFF. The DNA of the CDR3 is TGTGCCAGTACGCGGGGCGAGATCTCCACCGGGGAGCTGTTTTTT.

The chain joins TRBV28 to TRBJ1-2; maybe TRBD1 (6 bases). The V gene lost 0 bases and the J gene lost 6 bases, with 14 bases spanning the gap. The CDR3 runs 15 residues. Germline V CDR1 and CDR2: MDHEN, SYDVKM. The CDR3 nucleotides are TGTGCCAGCAGTTTATGGGGGGCAGTCCGGGATGGCTACACCTTC. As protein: CASSLWGAVRDGYTF.

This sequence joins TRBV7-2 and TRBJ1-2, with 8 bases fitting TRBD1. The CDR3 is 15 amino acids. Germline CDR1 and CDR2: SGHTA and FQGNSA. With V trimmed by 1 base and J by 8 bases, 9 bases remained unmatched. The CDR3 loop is CASSLDNRGFEGYTF. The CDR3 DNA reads TGTGCCAGCAGCTTAGACAACAGGGGGTTTGAGGGCTACACCTTC.

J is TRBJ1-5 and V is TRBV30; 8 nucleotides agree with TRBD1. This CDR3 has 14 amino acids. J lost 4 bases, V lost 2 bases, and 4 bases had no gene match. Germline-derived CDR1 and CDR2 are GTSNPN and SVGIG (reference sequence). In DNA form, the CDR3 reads TGTGCCTGGAGTTCAACAGGGGGAAATCAGCCCCAGCATTTT. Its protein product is CAWSSTGGNQPQHF.

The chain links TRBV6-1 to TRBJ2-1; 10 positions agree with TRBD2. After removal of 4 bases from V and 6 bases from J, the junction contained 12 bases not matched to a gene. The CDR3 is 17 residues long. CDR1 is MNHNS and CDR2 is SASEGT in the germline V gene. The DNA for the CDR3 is TGTGCCAGCAGTGTTGCCCTAGCGGGAGATGGAGTCAATGAGCAGTTCTTC. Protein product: CASSVALAGDGVNEQFF.